Each of the 3 T cell receptor beta chains below was sequenced from the same sample in a study of blood T cell repertoires in COVID-19. Using immunoSEQ multiplex PCR, the repertoire was profiled, and TCRdb retains in-frame clones only, with some absent. The data show under 250,000 clones, approximately 90% seen once. Sequenced material: peripheral blood. Every receptor here comes from a man aged 55 to 70 with COVID-19, enrolled during active disease.

The chain is built from TRBV27 and TRBJ1-1; 7 bases align to TRBD1. This CDR3 contains 16 residues. Germline V gene sequence: CDR1 MNHEY, CDR2 SMNVEV (reference sequence). V was pared by 5 bases and J by 0 bases, with 9 bases of the junction left unmatched. CDR3 in amino acids: CASSVTGTAMNTEAFF. The CDR3 bases are TGTGCCAGCAGTGTAACCGGGACAGCCATGAACACTGAAGCTTTCTTT.

This rearrangement joins TRBV18 to TRBJ2-1; 8 positions agree with TRBD1. The germline V gene encodes CDR1 KGHSH and CDR2 LQKENI. The CDR3 contains 13 residues. V shed 4 bases, J shed 5 bases, and the junction held 1 base outside the gene matches. The CDR3 reads CASSQDRDNEQFF. For the CDR3, the DNA is TGTGCCAGCTCACAGGACAGGGACAATGAGCAGTTCTTC.

J is TRBJ1-2 and V is TRBV7-2, with D possibly being TRBD1 (6 bases). CDR1 SGHTA and CDR2 FQGNSA come from the germline V gene. The CDR3 is 14 residues long. The V gene lost 5 bases and the J gene lost 2 bases, with 12 bases spanning the gap. CDR3 in amino acids: CASSRGGLNYGYTF. Here the CDR3 DNA reads TGTGCCAGCAGCCGCGGGGGCCTAAACTATGGCTACACCTTC.